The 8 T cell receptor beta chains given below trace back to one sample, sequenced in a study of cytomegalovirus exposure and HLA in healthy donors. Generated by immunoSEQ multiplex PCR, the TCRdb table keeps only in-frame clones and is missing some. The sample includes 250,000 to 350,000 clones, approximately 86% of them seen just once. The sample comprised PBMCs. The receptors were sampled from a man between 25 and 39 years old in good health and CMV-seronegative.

The CDR3 DNA sequence: TGCGCCAGCAGCACTACCGGGACAGGGAGAAATGAGCAGTTCTTC. It is translated as CASSTTGTGRNEQFF. The V gene is TRBV5-1, the J gene TRBJ2-1, with 9 positions matching TRBD1. The CDR3 has 15 amino acids. The junction had 9 bases not matched to a gene; V was cut back by 4 bases and J by 7 bases. Per the germline V gene, CDR1 is SGHRS and CDR2 is YFSETQ.

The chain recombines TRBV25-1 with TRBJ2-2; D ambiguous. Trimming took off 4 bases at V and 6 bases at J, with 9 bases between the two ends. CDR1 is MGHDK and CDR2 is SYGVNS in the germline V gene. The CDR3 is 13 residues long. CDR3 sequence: CASSGAGSGELFF. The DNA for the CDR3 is TGTGCCAGCAGTGGGGCCGGTTCCGGGGAGCTGTTTTTT.

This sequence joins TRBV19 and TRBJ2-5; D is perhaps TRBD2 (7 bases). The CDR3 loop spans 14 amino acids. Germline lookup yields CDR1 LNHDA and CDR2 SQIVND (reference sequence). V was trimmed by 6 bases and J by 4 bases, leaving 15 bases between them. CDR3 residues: CASRGRGAGETQYF. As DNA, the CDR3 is TGTGCCAGTAGGGGGAGGGGGGCCGGAGAGACCCAGTACTTC.

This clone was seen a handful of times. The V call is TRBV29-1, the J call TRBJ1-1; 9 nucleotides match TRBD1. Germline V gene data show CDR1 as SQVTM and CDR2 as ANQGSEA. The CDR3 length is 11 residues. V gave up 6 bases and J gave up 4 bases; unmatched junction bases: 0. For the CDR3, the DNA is TGCAGCGTGACAGGGGGCACTGAAGCTTTCTTT. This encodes CSVTGGTEAFF.

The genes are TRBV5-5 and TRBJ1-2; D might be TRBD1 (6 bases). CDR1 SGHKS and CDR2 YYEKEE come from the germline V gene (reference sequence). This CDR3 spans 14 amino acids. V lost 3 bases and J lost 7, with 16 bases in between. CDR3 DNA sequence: TGTGCCAGCAGCTCCCCAGAGGACAGACGTGGCTACACCTTC. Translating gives CASSSPEDRRGYTF.

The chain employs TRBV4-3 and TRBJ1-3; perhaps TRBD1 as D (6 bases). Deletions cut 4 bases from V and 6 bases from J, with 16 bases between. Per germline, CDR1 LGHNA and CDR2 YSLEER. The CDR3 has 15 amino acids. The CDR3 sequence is CASSPGQTHSNTIYF. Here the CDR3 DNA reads TGCGCCAGCAGCCCTGGACAGACACACTCAAACACCATATATTTT.

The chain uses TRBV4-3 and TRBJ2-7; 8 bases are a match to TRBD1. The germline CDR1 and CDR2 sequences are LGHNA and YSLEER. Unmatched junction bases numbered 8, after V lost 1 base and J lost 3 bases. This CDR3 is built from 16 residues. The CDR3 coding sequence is TGCGCCAGCAGCCAAGGAGTAGACAGGGGACTCTACGAGCAGTACTTC. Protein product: CASSQGVDRGLYEQYF.

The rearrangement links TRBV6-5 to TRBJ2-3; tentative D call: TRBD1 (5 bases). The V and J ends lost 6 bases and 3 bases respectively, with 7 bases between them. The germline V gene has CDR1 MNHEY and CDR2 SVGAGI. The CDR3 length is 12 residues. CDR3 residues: CASRRGTDTQYF. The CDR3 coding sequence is TGTGCCAGCAGAAGGGGTACAGATACGCAGTATTTT.